Each of the 21 T cell receptor beta chains below was sequenced from the same sample in a study of T cell changes during pregnancy in multiple sclerosis. The table came from immunoSEQ multiplex PCR; TCRdb's copy has only in-frame clones and leaves some out. Here the sample spans 40,000 or so clones, approximately 94% being singletons. The input for sequencing was CD8+ T cells from peripheral blood mononuclear cells, taken in the third trimester of pregnancy. All receptors derive from a female donor with multiple sclerosis, enrolled in a pregnancy study.

V is TRBV4-1 and J is TRBJ2-7; TRBD1 matches 12 bases. V lost 0 bases and J lost 7; bases outside the gene matches: 7. The CDR3 has 16 amino acids. The V gene's germline CDR1 is MGHRA and CDR2 YSYEKL. The CDR3 sequence: CASSQDGGQGAKEQYF. The CDR3 region has the DNA TGCGCCAGCAGCCAAGATGGGGGACAGGGGGCTAAAGAGCAGTACTTC.

V and J are TRBV7-2 and TRBJ1-1; 7 bases map to TRBD1. CDR3 length: 17 residues. V trimming: 1 base; J trimming: 1 base; junction bases outside the gene matches: 9. Germline loops: CDR1 SGHTA, CDR2 FQGNSA. The CDR3 nucleotides read TGTGCCAGCAGCTTAGGGGTATACGGGACAGCGAACACTGAAGCTTTCTTT. This translates into CASSLGVYGTANTEAFF.

The chain uses TRBV11-2 and TRBJ2-7, with D possibly matching TRBD1 (6 bases). With 0 bases removed from V and 0 bases from J, the gap between germline ends came to 9 bases. The CDR3 consists of 15 residues. The germline CDR1 and CDR2 sequences are SGHAT and FQNNGV. This CDR3 reads CASSLEVGASYEQYF. In DNA form, the CDR3 reads TGTGCCAGCAGCTTAGAAGTGGGGGCCTCCTACGAGCAGTACTTC.

CDR3 loop: CASSLKDSSFYEQYF. The DNA of the CDR3 is TGTGCCAGCAGCTTAAAGGACAGTTCCTTCTACGAGCAGTACTTC. The chain is built from TRBV13 and TRBJ2-7; D is possibly TRBD1 (6 bases). Germline CDR1 PRHDT, CDR2 FYEKMQ (reference sequence). This CDR3 has 15 amino acids. V was cut by 2 bases and J by 3 bases, with 14 bases left in between.

This clone qualifies as medium-sized. The chain employs TRBV6-1 and TRBJ1-4; TRBD1 agrees at 10 bases. The CDR3 runs 15 residues. Germline CDR1 reads MNHNS; CDR2 reads SASEGT. The trim removed 1 base at V and 7 bases at J, leaving 3 bases unmatched. The DNA of the CDR3 is TGTGCCAGCAGTGAAGAGGGACAGGGGAGTGAAAAACTGTTTTTT. Amino acids: CASSEEGQGSEKLFF.

This sequence joins TRBV12-5 and TRBJ2-3; 7 positions agree with TRBD2. The germline CDR1 and CDR2 sequences are LGHNT and FRNRAP. Trimming at V came to 7 bases and at J to 3 bases, leaving 13 bases not matched to a gene. The CDR3 spans 16 residues. The CDR3 nucleotides are TGTGCTAGTGCCCGGGGTGGGGAGGGGATTACAGATACGCAGTATTTT. This sequence encodes CASARGGEGITDTQYF.

The CDR3 protein is CASSSPQDRLNTEAFF. Written as DNA, the CDR3 is TGTGCCAGCAGTTCTCCCCAGGACAGGTTGAACACTGAAGCTTTCTTT. This sequence joins TRBV7-9 and TRBJ1-1, with 7 bases fitting TRBD1. There are 16 residues in the CDR3. The V and J ends lost 6 bases and 0 bases, in that order; junction bases with no gene match: 10. CDR1 and CDR2 from the germline V gene are SEHNR and FQNEAQ (reference sequence).

This sequence joins TRBV6-5 and TRBJ2-5; possible D gene TRBD1, 5 bases. Germline CDR1 is MNHEY and CDR2 is SVGAGI. V lost 8 bases to trimming and J lost 1 base, with 17 bases between them. The CDR3 extends over 15 amino acids. The CDR3 protein is CASGARGVFQETQYF. The CDR3 nucleotides are TGTGCCAGCGGTGCTAGGGGCGTTTTCCAAGAGACCCAGTACTTC.

By sample fraction, this clone is medium-sized. Other DNA variants within this sample encode the same CDR3. This chain connects TRBV2 to TRBJ1-3; 12 nucleotides align to TRBD1. V shed 9 bases and J 8 bases; nucleotides not matched to a gene: 11. CDR1 and CDR2 (germline): SNHLY, FYNNEI. The CDR3 consists of 15 residues. CDR3 sequence reads: CARSGTGGAGDTIYF. The CDR3 region has the DNA TGTGCCAGGTCCGGGACAGGGGGCGCGGGGGACACCATATATTTT.

This sequence joins TRBV7-2 and TRBJ2-1, with D possibly matching TRBD1 (5 bases). The CDR3 extends over 12 amino acids. CDR1 and CDR2 from the germline V gene are SGHTA and FQGNSA. The V end was cut by 5 bases, the J end by 8 bases, with 10 bases between. CDR3 sequence (DNA): TGTGCCAGCAGCCCGACAGCACATGAGCAGTTCTTC. This encodes CASSPTAHEQFF.

The chain employs TRBV10-3 and TRBJ1-5, with 9 positions matching TRBD1. The V gene end was trimmed by 7 bases and the J gene end by 0 bases; junction bases not matched to a gene: 13. The CDR3 loop spans 18 amino acids. The germline V gene encodes CDR1 ENHRY and CDR2 SYGVKD. CDR3 region: CAINTGQGGHYSNQPQHF. CDR3 coding DNA: TGTGCCATCAATACGGGACAGGGTGGCCATTATAGCAATCAGCCCCAGCATTTT.

The rearrangement uses TRBV11-1 and TRBJ1-1, with a possible D match to TRBD1 (6 bases). The V gene lost 2 bases and the J gene lost 4 bases, with 11 bases spanning the gap. This CDR3 spans 14 amino acids. The germline gives CDR1 SGHAT, CDR2 FQDESV (reference sequence). The CDR3 spells CASSLRQERTEAFF. The CDR3 nucleotides read TGTGCCAGCAGCTTAAGACAGGAGCGCACTGAAGCTTTCTTT.

This chain links TRBV6-5 with TRBJ1-5; TRBD1 agrees at 8 bases. The CDR3 is 14 residues long. CDR1 MNHEY and CDR2 SVGAGI come from the germline V gene. Unmatched junction bases numbered 6, after V lost 6 bases and J lost 5 bases. CDR3 sequence (DNA): TGTGCCAGCAGCCATTCAGGGGGCTATCAGCCCCAGCATTTT. Protein: CASSHSGGYQPQHF.

The chain has TRBV15 and TRBJ2-7; 15 nucleotides align to TRBD2. The CDR3 extends over 21 amino acids. The junction had 16 bases not matched to a gene; V was cut back by 4 bases and J by 0 bases. Germline loops: CDR1 LNHNV, CDR2 YYDKDF (reference sequence). The CDR3 bases are TGTGCCACCAGCACGCTACCAGGACTAGCGGGAGGGCCCTATCCCTCCTACGAGCAGTACTTC. Its protein is CATSTLPGLAGGPYPSYEQYF.

The chain is built from TRBV6-5 and TRBJ2-1; D perhaps matches TRBD1 (5 bases). The CDR3 is made up of 16 amino acids. V lost 0 bases and J lost 3, with 12 bases in between. The germline V gene has CDR1 MNHEY and CDR2 SVGAGI. CDR3 residues: CASSYSPGPSYNEQFF. The CDR3 DNA sequence: TGTGCCAGCAGTTACTCGCCAGGGCCAAGCTACAATGAGCAGTTCTTC.

The chain has TRBV28 and TRBJ2-3; no reliable D call. Germline loops: CDR1 MDHEN, CDR2 SYDVKM. The CDR3 runs to 13 residues. V lost 5 bases to trimming and J lost 2 bases, with 8 bases between them. CDR3 protein: CASSPRHTDTQYF. CDR3 coding DNA: TGTGCCAGCAGTCCTAGGCACACAGATACGCAGTATTTT.

The chain carries TRBV7-2 and TRBJ1-6; D is perhaps TRBD1 (6 bases). Trimming took off 6 bases at V and 8 bases at J, with 11 bases between the two ends. The CDR3 contains 13 residues. Per germline, CDR1 SGHTA and CDR2 FQGNSA. CDR3 amino acids: CASRTGTDSPLHF. Written as DNA, the CDR3 is TGTGCCAGCAGAACAGGGACGGATTCACCCCTCCACTTT.

With regard to this clone: A junction end diverges from the germline sequence, so it may reflect a read error. The V gene is TRBV7-7, the J gene TRBJ2-7, with D uncertain. Germline CDR1 reads SSHAT; CDR2 reads FNYEAQ (reference sequence). CDR3 length: 13 amino acids. Here the CDR3 reads CASSFSVGYEQYF. In nucleotides, the CDR3 is TGTGCTAGCAGCTTCAGTGTTGGTTACGAGCAGTACTTC.

The chain links TRBV7-8 to TRBJ2-3, with 11 positions matching TRBD2. CDR1 and CDR2 (germline): SGHVS, FQNEAQ. The CDR3 is 16 amino acids. With V trimmed by 4 bases and J by 0 bases, 3 bases remained unmatched. CDR3 nucleotides: TGTGCCAGCAGCTCGACTAGCGGGGCTAGCACAGATACGCAGTATTTT. It codes for CASSSTSGASTDTQYF.

For this clone: One end of the junction varies from germline; a read error may be responsible. V usage is TRBV9 and J usage is TRBJ1-2, with 7 bases lining up with TRBD1. This CDR3 spans 14 amino acids. Germline CDR1 is SGDLS and CDR2 is YYNGEE. CDR3 sequence reads: CASGDRPTNHGYTF. In DNA form, the CDR3 reads TGTGCCAGCGGGGACAGACCGACTAACCATGGCTACACCTTC.

The chain uses TRBV28 and TRBJ2-7; TRBD1 is a possible D gene (6 bases). The germline V gene encodes CDR1 MDHEN and CDR2 SYDVKM. The V and J ends lost 4 bases and 0 bases respectively, with 10 bases between them. The CDR3 runs 14 residues. The CDR3 reads CASSSTGSSYEQYF. The DNA for the CDR3 is TGTGCCAGCAGTTCAACAGGGTCCTCCTACGAGCAGTACTTC.